The 25 T cell receptor beta chains given below trace back to one sample, sequenced in a study of tumor-infiltrating lymphocytes in primary liver carcinoma. The researchers produced TCR beta cDNA from 500 ng total RNA with a constant-region primer. It was through three nested multiplex PCR rounds of slightly modified ARM-PCR that TCR beta libraries arose. The first two PCR rounds used TRBV1-TRBV30 primers with a Cbeta primer, approximately 10 cycles each. TCRdb ran MiXCR on the multiplex PCR reads and lists one entry per CDR3 protein. Here the sample spans 55,000 to 65,000 distinct CDR3 sequences, 71% being singletons. Co-extraction of RNA and DNA was performed on roughly 17-32 mg of unsorted bulk tissue. Material for sequencing was liver tumor tissue from sampling region 2. Stated subset: tumor region T2, inferior pole. The receptor set was obtained from a man aged 40-50 years with primary liver carcinoma and hepatitis B virus infection.

This rearrangement joins TRBV6-6 to TRBJ2-1; 10 nucleotides match TRBD2. CDR3 size: 16 residues. The germline V gene has CDR1 MNHNY and CDR2 SVGAGI (reference sequence). V was pared by 10 bases and J by 7 bases, with 16 bases of the junction left unmatched. The CDR3 sequence is CANGYPTSGIANEQFF. CDR3 bases: TGTGCCAACGGTTACCCCACTAGCGGGATAGCGAATGAGCAGTTCTTC.

On this clonotype: It may be a read error: a sequence one base away is much more abundant. This chain joins TRBV29-1 and TRBJ1-1; 9 positions agree with TRBD1. The germline CDR1 and CDR2 sequences are SQVTM and ANQGSEA. The CDR3 is made up of 12 amino acids. CDR3 in amino acids: CSAIGQGTETFF. In DNA form, the CDR3 reads TGCAGCGCCATCGGACAGGGGACTGAAACTTTCTTT.

This clonotype came up once. The chain joins TRBV6-5 to TRBJ2-3; 12 bases fit TRBD2. Germline trimming cut 7 bases from V and 15 bases from J; bases unmatched to any gene: 17. The CDR3 extends over 15 amino acids. The germline V gene encodes CDR1 MNHEY and CDR2 SVGAGI. The CDR3 DNA sequence: TGTGCCAGCAACCCAGGACTAGCGGGAACAGATACGTACTATTTT. Its translation is CASNPGLAGTDTYYF.

There are many counts of this clonotype. The chain employs TRBV5-1 and TRBJ2-1, with D possibly being TRBD1 or TRBD2 (5 bases each). Germline-derived CDR1 and CDR2 are SGHRS and YFSETQ. This CDR3 spans 15 amino acids. Trimming pared 0 bases from V and 0 bases from J, leaving 7 bases between. CDR3 DNA sequence: TGCGCCAGCAGCTTGGATGGGACCTCCTACAATGAGCAGTTCTTC. It codes for CASSLDGTSYNEQFF.

The chain links TRBV29-1 to TRBJ2-5; D is ambiguous. The CDR3 totals 15 residues. V dropped 2 bases and J dropped 5 bases, with 18 bases sitting between them. Germline CDR1 reads SQVTM; CDR2 reads ANQGSEA. CDR3 residues: CSVESAVGRSETQYF. DNA for the CDR3: TGCAGCGTTGAATCCGCGGTGGGTAGATCTGAGACCCAGTACTTC. The full variable domain, in which reference TRBV29-1 and TRBJ2-5 provide the parts outside the CDR3, is SAVISQKPSRDICQRGTSLTIQCQVDSQVTMMFWYRQQPGQSLTLIATANQGSEATYESGFVIDKFPISRPNLTFSTLTVSNMSPEDSSIYLCSVESAVGRSETQYFGPGTRLLVL.

About this clonotype: A junction boundary mismatches the germline segment, possibly from a read error. The V and J genes are TRBV11-3 and TRBJ2-7; D remains ambiguous. Judging by the DNA end, TRBJ2-1 fits better; the J call may be wrong. Germline CDR1 reads SGHNT; CDR2 reads YENEEA. The CDR3 length is 13 residues. The chain's CDR3 is CASSLTPCGEQFF. The CDR3 nucleotides are TGTGCCAGTAGCTTAACACCCTGCGGCGAGCAGTTCTTC.

V gene TRBV11-3 combines with J gene TRBJ2-1; D could derive from TRBD1 or TRBD2 (5 bases each). This CDR3 comprises 16 residues. V lost 2 bases to trimming and J lost 4 bases, with 15 bases between them. The germline V gene encodes CDR1 SGHNT and CDR2 YENEEA. CDR3 in amino acids: CASSLCEGLTYNEQFF. DNA for the CDR3: TGTGCCAGCAGCTTATGCGAGGGGCTTACTTACAATGAGCAGTTCTTC.

On this clonotype: Because the CDR3 is missing its conserved closing phenylalanine or tryptophan, this is likely a read error. The chain links TRBV5-4 to TRBJ1-1; unclear D gene. Germline V gives CDR1 SGHNT, CDR2 YYREEE (reference sequence). The CDR3 is made up of 13 amino acids. Trimming shortened V by 4 bases and J by 6 bases, and 13 bases separated the two germline ends. The CDR3 is CASSQERVAEAFV. The CDR3 nucleotides read TGTGCCAGCAGCCAGGAGAGGGTTGCTGAAGCTTTCGTT.

With regard to this clonotype: Given a much more abundant clone one base away, this may be a read error. The CDR3 nucleotides read TGTACCAGCAGCTCAACAGGGGGGGGATATTCGGATACGCAGTATTTT. As protein: CTSSSTGGGYSDTQYF. V usage is TRBV7-8 and J usage is TRBJ2-3, with D possibly TRBD1 on 8 matching bases. This CDR3 has 16 residues. CDR1 is SGHVS, CDR2 FQNEAQ, per germline.

Remarks on this clonotype: The junction does not match germline at one end; this may be a read error. The chain carries TRBV11-1 and TRBJ1-6; the D gene is possibly TRBD1 (5 bases). The CDR3 is 13 amino acids. Germline V gene data show CDR1 as SGHAT and CDR2 as FQDESV (reference sequence). The CDR3 DNA reads TGTGCGAGCAACCGGACACTGGTTTCACCCCTCCACTTT. This encodes CASNRTLVSPLHF. The full variable domain, completed using reference TRBV11-1 and TRBJ1-6, is EAEVAQSPRYKITEKSQAVAFWCDPISGHATLYWYRQILGQGPELLVQFQDESVVDDSQLPKDRFSAERLKGVDSTLKIQPAELGDSAMYLCASNRTLVSPLHFGNGTRLTVT.

This clonotype occurred a few times. The genes are TRBV11-2 and TRBJ2-5, with 7 bases matching TRBD2. Germline V gene lookup returns CDR1 SGHAT and CDR2 FQNNGV. This CDR3 has 16 residues. CDR3 protein: CASGQTPGGGKETQYF. CDR3 DNA sequence: TGTGCTAGCGGTCAAACTCCTGGCGGGGGAAAAGAGACCCAGTACTTC.

The rearrangement joins TRBV24-1 to TRBJ2-1; D might be TRBD1 (5 bases). Germline assignment: CDR1 KGHDR and CDR2 SFDVKD. V was clipped by 1 base and J by 2 bases, with 11 bases between them. This CDR3 is built from 16 residues. As DNA, the CDR3 is TGTGCCACCAGTGATTTCGGGCAGGGCCCCTACAATGAGCAGTTCTTC. This translates into CATSDFGQGPYNEQFF.

The CDR3 loop is CASIQGPGRGKETQYF. CDR3 coding DNA: TGTGCCAGCATCCAAGGTCCTGGCAGGGGGAAAGAGACCCAGTACTTC. The chain employs TRBV11-2 and TRBJ2-5; 7 bases agree with TRBD1. Germline V CDR1 and CDR2: SGHAT, FQNNGV. The CDR3 is 16 residues long. With 7 bases clipped from V and 3 bases from J, the junction kept 14 bases outside the gene matches. Together with reference TRBV11-2 and TRBJ2-5, the CDR3 gives the full variable domain: EAGVAQSPRYKIIEKRQSVAFWCNPISGHATLYWYQQILGQGPKLLIQFQNNGVVDDSQLPKDRFSAERLKGVDSTLKIQPAKLEDSAVYLCASIQGPGRGKETQYFGPGTRLLVL.

The genes are TRBV9 and TRBJ2-3; D gene uncertain. V was shortened by 0 bases and J by 3 bases, with 8 bases between the two germline ends. This CDR3 spans 14 amino acids. Germline lookup yields CDR1 SGDLS and CDR2 YYNGEE. The CDR3 coding sequence is TGTGCCAGCAGCGTAGAACAGCGTACAGATACGCAGTATTTT. It yields the protein CASSVEQRTDTQYF.

For this clonotype: One end of the junction does not line up with germline, which may come from a read error. The CDR3 region is CASGPDGVNQPQHF. The CDR3 DNA follows: TGCGCCAGCGGCCCCGACGGGGTCAATCAGCCCCAGCATTTT. The V call is TRBV4-2, the J call TRBJ1-5; D unclear. The CDR3 runs to 14 residues. The germline V gene encodes CDR1 LGHNA and CDR2 YNFKEQ.

This clonotype has a single count. This may be a read error, as it is one base from a much larger clone. The rearrangement links TRBV5-1 to TRBJ2-7, with 7 bases matching TRBD1. Germline-derived CDR1 and CDR2 are SGHRS and YFSETQ. CDR3 length: 19 residues. The CDR3 sequence: CANSSPNSTGPVISYEQYF. The CDR3 nucleotides are TGCGCCAACAGCTCCCCCAATTCGACAGGGCCCGTAATATCCTACGAGCAGTACTTC.

This clonotype has at least ten counts. The chain has TRBV6-5 and TRBJ2-4, with TRBD2 identical over 7 bases. V lost 2 bases, J lost 0 bases, and 4 bases stayed unmatched. The CDR3 has 16 amino acids. The germline V gene encodes CDR1 MNHEY and CDR2 SVGAGI. CDR3 sequence: CASSYGGGLAKNIQYF. The DNA for the CDR3 is TGTGCCAGCAGTTACGGGGGGGGATTAGCCAAAAACATTCAGTACTTC.

This clonotype appeared once. A junction boundary mismatches the germline segment, possibly from a read error. This chain uses TRBV4-1 with TRBJ2-1; TRBD2 aligns across 11 bases. From germline, CDR1 is MGHRA and CDR2 YSYEKL. CDR3 length: 16 residues. The CDR3 reads CASSPELAGAYNERFF. DNA for the CDR3: TGCGCCAGCAGCCCAGAACTAGCGGGGGCTTACAATGAGCGGTTCTTC.

As concerns this clonotype: One end of the junction is discordant with germline, which a read error may explain. The genes are TRBV7-9 and TRBJ1-1; D unclear. CDR1 is SEHNR, CDR2 FQNEAQ, per germline (reference sequence). This CDR3 has 14 amino acids. The CDR3 loop is CACSPSSDGTEAFF. The CDR3, as DNA: TGTGCCTGCAGCCCCAGCTCCGATGGCACTGAAGCTTTCTTT.

On this clonotype itself: One end of the junction does not line up with germline, which may come from a read error. V gene TRBV11-2 combines with J gene TRBJ2-3; the D is unclear. The CDR3 length is 13 residues. CDR1 SGHAT and CDR2 FQNNGV come from the germline V gene. CDR3 protein: CVSCLISTDTQYF. The DNA of the CDR3 is TGTGTCAGCTGCTTGATTAGCACGGATACGCAGTATTTT.

Comment on this clonotype: One junction end disagrees with the germline gene, perhaps due to a read error. The chain carries TRBV4-3 and TRBJ2-7, with TRBD2 as a possible D gene (5 bases). CDR1 and CDR2 (germline): LGHNA, YSLEER. CDR3 length: 13 residues. CDR3 protein: CASCQVGESEQYF. DNA for the CDR3: TGCGCCAGCTGCCAGGTTGGGGAGTCCGAGCAGTACTTC.

The chain is built from TRBV30 and TRBJ2-2; 10 bases fit TRBD2. CDR1 is GTSNPN and CDR2 is SVGIG in the germline V gene (reference sequence). The CDR3 loop spans 16 amino acids. V lost 5 bases to trimming and J lost 8 bases; unmatched junction nucleotides: 14. The DNA for the CDR3 is TGTGCCTGGGGTGCCTTTGGGACTAGCGAGCCTGGGGAGCTGTTTTTT. It yields the protein CAWGAFGTSEPGELFF. Combining the CDR3 with reference TRBV30 and TRBJ2-2 gives the whole variable domain SQTIHQWPATLVQPVGSPLSLECTVEGTSNPNLYWYRQAAGRGLQLLFYSVGIGQISSEVPQNLSASRPQDRQFILSSKKLLLSDSGFYLCAWGAFGTSEPGELFFGEGSRLTVL.

In the case of this clonotype: A read error may produce the germline difference seen at one junction end. This chain uses TRBV11-2 with TRBJ2-5; TRBD2 matches at 8 bases. The CDR3 totals 16 residues. Germline V CDR1 and CDR2: SGHAT, FQNNGV. CDR3 DNA sequence: TGTGCCAGCAGTCTAATTCCTGGCGGGGGGAAAGAGACCCAGCACTTC. This codes for CASSLIPGGGKETQHF.

The chain links TRBV4-2 to TRBJ2-7, with 12 positions matching TRBD2. Germline-derived CDR1 and CDR2 are LGHNA and YNFKEQ. The CDR3 loop spans 18 amino acids. V was pared by 10 bases and J by 5 bases, with 21 bases of the junction left unmatched. The chain's CDR3 is CANSGEPGLAGGPHEQYF. CDR3 nucleotides: TGTGCCAACAGTGGAGAACCGGGTCTAGCGGGAGGGCCACACGAGCAGTACTTC.

This rearrangement joins TRBV10-3 to TRBJ2-2, with 7 bases identical to TRBD1. The germline V gene has CDR1 ENHRY and CDR2 SYGVKD. The CDR3 length is 16 residues. The CDR3 protein is CIIMGTEGGNTGELFF. The CDR3 nucleotides read TGTATCATCATGGGGACAGAAGGTGGGAACACCGGGGAGCTGTTTTTT.